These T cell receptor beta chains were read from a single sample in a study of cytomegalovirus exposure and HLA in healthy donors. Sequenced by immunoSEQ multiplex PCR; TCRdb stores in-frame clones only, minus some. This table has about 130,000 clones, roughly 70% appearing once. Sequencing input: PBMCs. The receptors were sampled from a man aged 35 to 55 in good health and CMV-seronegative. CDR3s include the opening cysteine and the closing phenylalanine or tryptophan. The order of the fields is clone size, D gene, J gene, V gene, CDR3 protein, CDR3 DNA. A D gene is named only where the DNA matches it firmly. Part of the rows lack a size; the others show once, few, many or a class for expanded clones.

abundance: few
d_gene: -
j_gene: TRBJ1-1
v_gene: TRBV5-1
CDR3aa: CASSPGWGENTEAFF
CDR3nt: TGCGCCAGCAGCCCAGGGTGGGGCGAGAACACTGAAGCTTTCTTT

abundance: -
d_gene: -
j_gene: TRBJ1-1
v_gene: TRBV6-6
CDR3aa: CASSSRFGQANTEAFF
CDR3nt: TGTGCCAGCAGTTCGCGTTTTGGGCAGGCGAACACTGAAGCTTTCTTT

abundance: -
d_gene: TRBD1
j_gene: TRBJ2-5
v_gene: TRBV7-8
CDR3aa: CASSFPGQGARGETQYF
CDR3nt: TGTGCCAGCAGCTTTCCGGGACAGGGGGCCAGAGGGGAGACCCAGTACTTC

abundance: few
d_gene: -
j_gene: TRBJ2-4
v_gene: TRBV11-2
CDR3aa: CASSPGDRLSKNIQYF
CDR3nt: TGTGCCAGCAGCCCAGGGGACCGTTTGTCCAAAAACATTCAGTACTTC

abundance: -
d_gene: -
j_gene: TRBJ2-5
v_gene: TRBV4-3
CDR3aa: CASSQYGGALLGTQYF
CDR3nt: TGCGCCAGCAGCCAATACGGCGGGGCCTTATTAGGGACCCAGTACTTC

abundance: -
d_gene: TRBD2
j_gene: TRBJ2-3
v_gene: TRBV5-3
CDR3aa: CARSLRGRHTGGGTDTQYF
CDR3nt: TGTGCCAGAAGCTTGAGGGGACGTCATACGGGAGGGGGCACAGATACGCAGTATTTT

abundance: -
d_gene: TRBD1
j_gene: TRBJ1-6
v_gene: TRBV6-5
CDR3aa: CASSSDRDGSPLHF
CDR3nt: TGTGCCAGCAGCTCGGACAGGGACGGTTCACCCCTCCACTTT

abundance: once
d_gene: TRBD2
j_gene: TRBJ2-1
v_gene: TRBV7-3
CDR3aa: CASSLTSPGLAGGNEQFF
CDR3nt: TGTGCCAGCAGCTTAACCTCCCCCGGACTAGCGGGAGGCAATGAGCAGTTCTTC

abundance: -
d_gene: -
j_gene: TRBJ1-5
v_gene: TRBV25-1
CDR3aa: CASLGGSNQPQHF
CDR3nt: TGTGCCAGCTTGGGGGGGAGCAATCAGCCCCAGCATTTT

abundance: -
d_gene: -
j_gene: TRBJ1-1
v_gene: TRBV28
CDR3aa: CASSSNPTGTNTEAFF
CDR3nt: TGTGCCAGCAGTTCGAACCCAACAGGGACCAACACTGAAGCTTTCTTT

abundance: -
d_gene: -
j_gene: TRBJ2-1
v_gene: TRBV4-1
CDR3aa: CASSLNNEQFF
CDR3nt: TGCGCCAGCAGCCTTAATAATGAGCAGTTCTTC

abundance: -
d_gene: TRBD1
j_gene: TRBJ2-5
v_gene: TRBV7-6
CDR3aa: CASSLGTGYQETQYF
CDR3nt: TGTGCCAGCAGCTTAGGGACAGGGTACCAAGAGACCCAGTACTTC

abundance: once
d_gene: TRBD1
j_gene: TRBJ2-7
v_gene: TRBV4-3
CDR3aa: CASSPMLTGATYEQYF
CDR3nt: TGCGCCAGCAGCCCAATGTTGACAGGGGCGACCTACGAGCAGTACTTC

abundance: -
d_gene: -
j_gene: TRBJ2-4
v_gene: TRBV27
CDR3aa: CASSLAGQPIQGPPEYF
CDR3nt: TGTGCCAGCAGTTTAGCGGGACAGCCCATCCAGGGTCCTCCCGAGTACTTC

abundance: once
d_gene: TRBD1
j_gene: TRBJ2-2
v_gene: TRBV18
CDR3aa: CASSPLTGDAGELFF
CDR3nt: TGTGCCAGCTCACCACTGACAGGGGACGCCGGGGAGCTGTTTTTT

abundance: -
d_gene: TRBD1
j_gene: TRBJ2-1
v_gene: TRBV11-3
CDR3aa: CASRQGAGANEQFF
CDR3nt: TGTGCCAGCAGACAGGGGGCGGGGGCCAATGAGCAGTTCTTC

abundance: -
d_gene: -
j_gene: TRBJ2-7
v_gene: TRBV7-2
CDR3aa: CASSQAYEQYF
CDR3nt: TGTGCCAGCAGCCAGGCCTACGAGCAGTACTTC

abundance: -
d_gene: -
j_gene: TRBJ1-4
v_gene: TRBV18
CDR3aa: CASSPQGTSATNEKLFF
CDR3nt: TGTGCCAGCTCACCCCAGGGGACCTCTGCAACTAATGAAAAACTGTTTTTT

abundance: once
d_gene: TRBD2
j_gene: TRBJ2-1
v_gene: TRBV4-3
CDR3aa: CASSQDSIAGPPYNEQFF
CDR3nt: TGCGCCAGCAGCCAAGACTCTATAGCGGGGCCTCCCTACAATGAGCAGTTCTTC

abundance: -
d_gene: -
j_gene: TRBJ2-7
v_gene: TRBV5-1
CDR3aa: CASSNPLDDEQYF
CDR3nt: TGCGCCAGCAGCAACCCCCTAGACGACGAGCAGTACTTC

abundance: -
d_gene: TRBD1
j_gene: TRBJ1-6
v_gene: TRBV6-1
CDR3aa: CASRTGTEMAPLHF
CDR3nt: TGTGCCAGCCGAACCGGGACAGAGATGGCACCCCTCCACTTT

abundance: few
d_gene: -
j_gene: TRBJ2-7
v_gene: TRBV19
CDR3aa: CASSHTQNRQAYEQYF
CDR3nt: TGTGCCAGTAGCCATACCCAGAATAGACAGGCCTACGAGCAGTACTTC

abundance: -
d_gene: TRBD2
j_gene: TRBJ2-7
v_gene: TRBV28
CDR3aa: CASSVTSGEADEQYF
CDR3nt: TGTGCCAGCAGTGTAACTAGCGGGGAGGCCGACGAGCAGTACTTC

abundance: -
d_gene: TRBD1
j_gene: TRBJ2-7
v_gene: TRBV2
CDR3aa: CASRRQGAFEQYF
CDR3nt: TGTGCCAGCAGGCGACAGGGGGCGTTCGAGCAGTACTTC

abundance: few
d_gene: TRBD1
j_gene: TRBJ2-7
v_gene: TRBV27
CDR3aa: CASRAGQGGLNEQYF
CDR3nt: TGTGCCAGCAGGGCCGGACAGGGGGGTCTGAACGAGCAGTACTTC

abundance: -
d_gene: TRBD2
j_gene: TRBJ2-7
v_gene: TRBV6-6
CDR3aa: CASSYSGGIYEQYF
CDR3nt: TGTGCCAGCAGTTACTCCGGGGGGATCTACGAGCAGTACTTC

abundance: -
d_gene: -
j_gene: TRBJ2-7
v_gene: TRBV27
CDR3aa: CASSLSASSYEQYF
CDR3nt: TGTGCCAGCAGTTTGTCAGCTAGCTCCTACGAGCAGTACTTC

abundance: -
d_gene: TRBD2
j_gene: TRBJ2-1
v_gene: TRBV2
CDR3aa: CASSVREGPHEQFF
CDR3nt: TGTGCCAGCAGTGTGCGGGAGGGCCCCCATGAGCAGTTCTTC

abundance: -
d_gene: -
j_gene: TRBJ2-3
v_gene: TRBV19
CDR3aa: CASSIWYSSTDTQYF
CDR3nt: TGTGCCAGTAGTATCTGGTACTCTAGCACAGATACGCAGTATTTT

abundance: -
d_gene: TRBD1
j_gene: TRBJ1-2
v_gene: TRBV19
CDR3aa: CASRGVTGGGYGYTF
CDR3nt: TGTGCCAGCCGGGGGGTGACAGGGGGCGGTTATGGCTACACCTTC

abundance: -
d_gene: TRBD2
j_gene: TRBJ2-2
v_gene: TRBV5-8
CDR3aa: CASSYLSGAAGELFF
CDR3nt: TGTGCCAGCAGCTACTTAAGCGGGGCTGCCGGGGAGCTGTTTTTT

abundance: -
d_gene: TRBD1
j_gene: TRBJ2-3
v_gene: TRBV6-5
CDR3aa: CASSYTGEDTQYF
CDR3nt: TGTGCCAGCAGTTATACAGGGGAGGATACGCAGTATTTT

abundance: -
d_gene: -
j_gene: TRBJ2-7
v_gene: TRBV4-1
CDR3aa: CASSQGEAGSYEQYF
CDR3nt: TGCGCCAGCAGCCAGGGAGAAGCGGGTTCCTACGAGCAGTACTTC

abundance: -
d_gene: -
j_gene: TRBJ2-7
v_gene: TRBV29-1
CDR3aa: CSATVLAGSGGEQYF
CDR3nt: TGCAGCGCGACAGTCCTGGCGGGATCTGGTGGCGAGCAGTACTTC

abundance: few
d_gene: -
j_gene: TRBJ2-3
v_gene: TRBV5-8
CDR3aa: CASSSQGWGTDTQYF
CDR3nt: TGTGCCAGCAGCAGTCAGGGGTGGGGCACAGATACGCAGTATTTT

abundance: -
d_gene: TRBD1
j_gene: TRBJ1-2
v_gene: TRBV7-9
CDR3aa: CASSVTGGDGYTF
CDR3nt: TGTGCCAGCAGCGTGACAGGGGGCGATGGCTACACCTTC

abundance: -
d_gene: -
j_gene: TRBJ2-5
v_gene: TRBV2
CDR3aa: CASSEGSPQYF
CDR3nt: TGTGCCAGCAGTGAAGGGAGCCCCCAGTACTTC